These 31 T cell receptor beta chains originate from one sample sequenced in a study of blood T cell repertoires in COVID-19. Repertoires were generated with immunoSEQ multiplex PCR, while TCRdb's copy carries only in-frame clones and drops some. The sample includes under 250,000 clones, less than 90% of them seen just once. The sequenced material came from peripheral blood. These receptors were collected from a woman aged 55-70 years who had recovered from COVID-19.

The rearrangement joins TRBV19 to TRBJ1-4; TRBD1 matches 10 bases. The CDR3 consists of 14 residues. Germline CDR1 is LNHDA and CDR2 is SQIVND (reference sequence). The junction had 1 base not matched to a gene; V was cut back by 2 bases and J by 7 bases. Here the CDR3 DNA reads TGTGCCAGTAGTATATGGACAGGGGGTGAAAAACTGTTTTTT. It specifies CASSIWTGGEKLFF.

The chain uses TRBV29-1 and TRBJ1-2, with 7 bases fitting TRBD1. In germline, CDR1 is SQVTM, CDR2 ANQGSEA. The CDR3 runs 15 residues. Losses at the gene ends were 0 bases for V and 4 bases for J; bases not matched to a gene: 8. The CDR3: CSVEEELSGGYGYTF. CDR3 DNA: TGCAGCGTTGAAGAAGAACTTTCAGGGGGCTATGGCTACACCTTC.

This chain uses TRBV4-3 with TRBJ2-1, with D possibly TRBD1 on 7 matching bases. Germline CDR1 is LGHNA and CDR2 is YSLEER. The V gene lost 3 bases and the J gene lost 0 bases, with 9 bases spanning the gap. The CDR3 length is 15 residues. The CDR3 nucleotides are TGCGCCAGCAGCCAGCAGGGGGGCTCCTACAATGAGCAGTTCTTC. It codes for CASSQQGGSYNEQFF.

The chain links TRBV7-6 to TRBJ2-1; 7 bases agree with TRBD2. With V trimmed by 5 bases and J by 4 bases, 8 bases remained unmatched. Germline V gene lookup returns CDR1 SGHVS and CDR2 FNYEAQ. The CDR3 consists of 15 residues. This CDR3 is CASSLLSGGYNEQFF. CDR3 sequence (DNA): TGTGCCAGCAGCCTGCTCTCGGGGGGTTACAATGAGCAGTTCTTC.

The chain links TRBV5-1 to TRBJ2-2, with D maybe TRBD1 (5 bases). Trimming pared 0 bases from V and 3 bases from J, leaving 6 bases between. This CDR3 spans 14 amino acids. CDR1 SGHRS and CDR2 YFSETQ come from the germline V gene. The CDR3 DNA follows: TGCGCCAGCAGCTTGGAGGGGTACACCGGGGAGCTGTTTTTT. Amino acids: CASSLEGYTGELFF.

The chain combines TRBV19 with TRBJ2-1, with D maybe TRBD2 (7 bases). CDR1 LNHDA and CDR2 SQIVND come from the germline V gene (reference sequence). Deletions cut 8 bases from V and 4 bases from J, with 21 bases between. This CDR3 is 16 amino acids long. CDR3 DNA sequence: TGTGCCAGTCAAGACCCCTCGCGGGGGCCTTACAATGAGCAGTTCTTC. Amino acids: CASQDPSRGPYNEQFF.

In its sample, this clone was seen once. J is TRBJ1-1 and V is TRBV18, with a possible D match to TRBD1 (6 bases). Germline CDR1 and CDR2: KGHSH and LQKENI. V was clipped by 2 bases and J by 4 bases, with 14 bases between them. This CDR3 has 15 residues. The CDR3 DNA is TGTGCCAGCTCACCAAATCAGGGGAGGGGCACTGAAGCTTTCTTT. Amino acid sequence: CASSPNQGRGTEAFF.

The sample holds one count of this clone. The V call is TRBV2, the J call TRBJ2-1; TRBD2 matches at 14 bases. The germline V gene encodes CDR1 SNHLY and CDR2 FYNNEI. J lost 5 bases, V lost 5 bases, and 2 bases had no gene match. The CDR3 runs to 15 residues. CDR3 protein: CASSRLAGGNNEQFF. In nucleotides, the CDR3 is TGTGCCAGCAGTCGACTAGCGGGAGGGAACAATGAGCAGTTCTTC.

Comment on this clone: Other nucleotide sequences in the sample specify the same CDR3. The rearrangement uses TRBV9 and TRBJ2-2; 9 bases map to TRBD1. V lost 4 bases and J lost 1; bases outside the gene matches: 5. The CDR3 is 16 residues long. Germline V gene lookup returns CDR1 SGDLS and CDR2 YYNGEE. In nucleotides, the CDR3 is TGTGCCAGCAGCCTTCGGGACAGGGTGAACACCGGGGAGCTGTTTTTT. Protein product: CASSLRDRVNTGELFF.

The V call is TRBV5-6, the J call TRBJ1-2; no clear D gene. The germline gives CDR1 SGHDT, CDR2 YYEEEE. Trimming cost V 4 bases and J 4 bases, with 8 bases left between them. CDR3 length: 12 amino acids. The CDR3 region is CASSIGSYGYTF. Here the CDR3 DNA reads TGTGCCAGCAGCATAGGGAGCTATGGCTACACCTTC.

This chain joins TRBV9 and TRBJ2-5, with D possibly matching TRBD2 (5 bases). The length of the CDR3 is 16 residues. Trimming removed 0 bases at V and 5 bases at J, with 17 bases between. Germline V gives CDR1 SGDLS, CDR2 YYNGEE. The chain's CDR3 is CASSVELEAGRETQYF. The CDR3 nucleotides are TGTGCCAGCAGCGTAGAGTTGGAGGCGGGCCGGGAGACCCAGTACTTC.

This clone is a singleton in its sample. The rearrangement uses TRBV24-1 and TRBJ1-4, with D tentatively TRBD1 (6 bases). Germline lookup yields CDR1 KGHDR and CDR2 SFDVKD. CDR3 length: 14 amino acids. V was trimmed by 2 bases and J by 7 bases, leaving 10 bases between them. The CDR3 DNA follows: TGTGCCACCAGTGATTATGGCAGGGGTGAAAAACTGTTTTTT. It yields the protein CATSDYGRGEKLFF.

A single count supports this clone. The chain employs TRBV19 and TRBJ1-3, with 8 bases lining up with TRBD1. The CDR3 runs to 18 residues. Looked up from germline, CDR1 is LNHDA and CDR2 is SQIVND (reference sequence). The V segment lost 0 bases and the J segment 3 bases; nucleotides outside the gene matches: 10. The CDR3 here is CASSIDGDGQGRGNTIYF. The CDR3 DNA is TGTGCCAGTAGTATAGATGGGGATGGACAGGGTCGTGGAAACACCATATATTTT.

V is TRBV6-5 and J is TRBJ1-4; D gene uncertain. CDR1 and CDR2 (germline): MNHEY, SVGAGI. The V and J ends lost 10 bases and 4 bases respectively, with 16 bases between them. The CDR3 length is 14 residues. CDR3 sequence reads: CATGRAGLNEKLFF. The CDR3 bases are TGTGCCACCGGTAGGGCCGGACTTAATGAAAAACTGTTTTTT.

The genes are TRBV5-6 and TRBJ2-1; tentatively, D is TRBD2 (6 bases). The CDR3 has 16 residues. CDR1 and CDR2 from the germline V gene are SGHDT and YYEEEE. V gave up 6 bases and J gave up 5 bases, with 21 bases separating them. The chain's CDR3 is CASTWLPGRSHNEQFF. In DNA form, the CDR3 reads TGTGCCAGCACCTGGCTGCCAGGGAGGTCTCACAATGAGCAGTTCTTC.

This chain links TRBV6-5 with TRBJ1-1, with 7 bases that match TRBD1. CDR1 is MNHEY, CDR2 SVGAGI, per germline. With V trimmed by 2 bases and J by 1 base, 7 bases remained unmatched. The CDR3 length is 16 residues. CDR3 sequence reads: CASSYNRGTGNTEAFF. In DNA, the CDR3 is TGTGCCAGCAGTTACAACAGGGGAACGGGGAACACTGAAGCTTTCTTT.

The gene calls are TRBV4-1 and TRBJ2-2; D perhaps matches TRBD1 (6 bases). The CDR3 totals 15 residues. Germline assignment: CDR1 MGHRA and CDR2 YSYEKL. The ends were cut back, 2 bases at V and 8 bases at J, with 15 bases in the middle. Here the CDR3 DNA reads TGCGCCAGCAGCCAATATCCAGGGGAAAAGGGGGAGCTGTTTTTT. Protein sequence: CASSQYPGEKGELFF.

This chain's CDR3 is CAIKPTGNTEAFF. The CDR3 DNA reads TGTGCCATAAAACCGACAGGGAACACTGAAGCTTTCTTT. The chain joins TRBV10-3 to TRBJ1-1, with D perhaps matching TRBD1 (6 bases). The CDR3 covers 13 residues. The V end was cut by 9 bases, the J end by 1 base, with 12 bases between. In germline, CDR1 is ENHRY, CDR2 SYGVKD.

V gene TRBV11-3 combines with J gene TRBJ1-1; unclear D gene. The CDR3 sequence is 20 residues long. Trimming pared 4 bases from V and 2 bases from J, leaving 29 bases between. CDR1 is SGHNT and CDR2 is YENEEA in the germline V gene. The CDR3 loop reads CASSSRRAAEGRERNTEAFF. The CDR3 bases are TGTGCCAGCAGCTCGCGGCGGGCGGCGGAAGGAAGAGAGCGCAACACTGAAGCTTTCTTT.

The chain uses TRBV6-5 and TRBJ2-1; 7 nucleotides align to TRBD2. V gave up 0 bases and J gave up 5 bases; unmatched junction bases: 7. The CDR3 extends over 16 amino acids. In germline, CDR1 is MNHEY, CDR2 SVGAGI. The CDR3 region has the DNA TGTGCCAGCAGTTACTCGGGGAGGGGAGGCGACAATGAGCAGTTCTTC. It yields the protein CASSYSGRGGDNEQFF.

This clone was detected only once. A read error may account for a junction end that differs from germline. This chain joins TRBV6-5 and TRBJ2-7; D perhaps matches TRBD2 (5 bases). The germline V gene has CDR1 MNHEY and CDR2 SVGAGI. The CDR3 loop spans 14 amino acids. The CDR3 DNA follows: TGTGCCAGCAGGTACTCCGGAGGCTCCTACGAGCAGTACTTC. Its translation: CASRYSGGSYEQYF.

The V call is TRBV4-3, the J call TRBJ1-2; D perhaps matches TRBD1 (6 bases). Per germline, CDR1 LGHNA and CDR2 YSLEER. V was clipped by 1 base and J by 6 bases, with 15 bases between them. This CDR3 contains 15 residues. The CDR3 DNA follows: TGCGCCAGCAGCCAAGCTTCCGGGTCAGGGGATGGCTACACCTTC. Protein: CASSQASGSGDGYTF.

The chain joins TRBV12-3 or TRBV12-4 to TRBJ1-2, with TRBD1 identical over 8 bases. The CDR3 has 13 residues. The J segment lost 4 bases and the V segment lost 4 bases, leaving 2 bases of the junction unmatched. The CDR3 DNA follows: TGTGCCAGCAGTTACGGGACAGGCTATGGCTACACCTTC. As protein: CASSYGTGYGYTF.

The chain couples TRBV5-1 to TRBJ2-7; 11 nucleotides align to TRBD2. CDR3 length equals 15 residues. Germline V gene sequence: CDR1 SGHRS, CDR2 YFSETQ. The V and J ends lost 4 bases and 5 bases, in that order; junction bases with no gene match: 8. The CDR3 DNA reads as TGCGCCAGCAGCCGATCTAGCGGGGGGCGGAACGAGCAGTACTTC. This sequence encodes CASSRSSGGRNEQYF.

This clone was picked up many times. The chain recombines TRBV4-3 with TRBJ2-7, with a possible D match to TRBD2 (5 bases). This CDR3 region has 21 residues. Germline assignment: CDR1 LGHNA and CDR2 YSLEER. V lost 1 base and J lost 2, with 30 bases in between. CDR3 loop: CASSQGLRRSRDDKPTYEQYF. The DNA for the CDR3 is TGCGCCAGCAGCCAAGGTCTGAGACGGAGTCGGGATGATAAGCCCACCTACGAGCAGTACTTC.

This clone was seen just once. V usage is TRBV5-1 and J usage is TRBJ2-3; D is undetermined. Trimming pared 1 base from V and 1 base from J, leaving 7 bases between. Germline V gene lookup returns CDR1 SGHRS and CDR2 YFSETQ. The CDR3 runs 14 residues. CDR3 DNA: TGCGCCAGCAGCTTGACGCCGGGCACAGATACGCAGTATTTT. Encoded protein: CASSLTPGTDTQYF.

The V call is TRBV19, the J call TRBJ1-5; possibly TRBD1 for D (5 bases). CDR3 length: 14 residues. Germline CDR1 is LNHDA and CDR2 is SQIVND (reference sequence). The ends were cut back, 2 bases at V and 6 bases at J, with 11 bases in the middle. CDR3 in amino acids: CASSITGVPQPQHF. CDR3 bases: TGTGCCAGTAGTATAACAGGAGTACCTCAGCCCCAGCATTTT. Supplemented by reference TRBV19 and TRBJ1-5, the full variable domain reads DGGITQSPKYLFRKEGQNVTLSCEQNLNHDAMYWYRQDPGQGLRLIYYSQIVNDFQKGDIAEGYSVSREKKESFPLTVTSAQKNPTAFYLCASSITGVPQPQHFGDGTRLSIL.

The V call is TRBV19, the J call TRBJ2-5, with 10 positions matching TRBD2. The germline CDR1 and CDR2 sequences are LNHDA and SQIVND (reference sequence). After removal of 5 bases from V and 5 bases from J, the junction contained 8 bases not matched to a gene. The CDR3 is made up of 15 amino acids. The DNA for the CDR3 is TGTGCCAGTAGTGTTCAGCGGGGGGGCAGTGAGACCCAGTACTTC. This sequence encodes CASSVQRGGSETQYF.

The rearrangement uses TRBV7-8 and TRBJ2-7; TRBD1 matches 10 bases. The germline CDR1 and CDR2 sequences are SGHVS and FQNEAQ. There are 15 residues in the CDR3. Unmatched junction bases numbered 10, after V lost 4 bases and J lost 7 bases. The CDR3 is CASSSLFRTGGEQYF. The CDR3 coding sequence is TGTGCCAGCAGCTCTTTATTCCGGACAGGGGGGGAGCAGTACTTC.

The rearrangement joins TRBV3-1 (or the pseudogene TRBV3-2) to TRBJ2-2; D is possibly TRBD1 (5 bases). The germline CDR1 and CDR2 sequences are LGHDT and YNNKEL (reference sequence). Trimming took off 2 bases at V and 4 bases at J, with 11 bases between the two ends. There are 15 residues in the CDR3. The CDR3 is CASSQQGSGTGELFF. In DNA, the CDR3 is TGTGCCAGCAGCCAACAGGGTTCGGGCACCGGGGAGCTGTTTTTT.

As concerns this clone: A read error is likely, as this CDR3 ends without the conserved phenylalanine or tryptophan. The limits of the CDR3 on the DNA are not certain, so only TCRdb's listed CDR3 is given. V gene TRBV6-6 combines with J gene TRBJ1-2; the table's D call of TRBD1 was not tested on the DNA. The CDR3 is made up of 12 amino acids, end residues included. The V gene's germline CDR1 is MNHNY and CDR2 SVGAGI (reference sequence). The CDR3 protein is CASSYHGQTWLY.